This TCR beta chain comes out of a study of T cell responses to AZD1222 COVID-19 vaccine. Study-wide results and limits: Donors in the cohort were predominantly white British and more often female, and clonal diversity was possibly underestimated. Within unmutated variant regions lay the reported targets of nearly half of spike-specific TCRs. Every sample of the repertoires postdated the peak T cell response.

Notes on this clone: Its antigen is undetermined.

Using immunoSEQ multiplex PCR, the repertoire was profiled, and TCRdb retains in-frame clones only, with some absent. The table has some 120,000 clones, roughly 88% seen once. The V and J ends lost 2 bases and 1 base respectively, with 14 bases between them. Germline V gene sequence: CDR1 LGHNA, CDR2 YSLEER. The CDR3 covers 16 residues. The source is an adult in good health. The sample consisted of peripheral blood, taken on day 0 of AZD1222 vaccination. The gene calls are TRBV4-3 and TRBJ1-1, with no clear D. For the CDR3, the DNA is TGCGCCAGCAGCCAATTAGATCGGGCGGGGAACACTGAAGCTTTCTTT. Translated, it gives CASSQLDRAGNTEAFF.